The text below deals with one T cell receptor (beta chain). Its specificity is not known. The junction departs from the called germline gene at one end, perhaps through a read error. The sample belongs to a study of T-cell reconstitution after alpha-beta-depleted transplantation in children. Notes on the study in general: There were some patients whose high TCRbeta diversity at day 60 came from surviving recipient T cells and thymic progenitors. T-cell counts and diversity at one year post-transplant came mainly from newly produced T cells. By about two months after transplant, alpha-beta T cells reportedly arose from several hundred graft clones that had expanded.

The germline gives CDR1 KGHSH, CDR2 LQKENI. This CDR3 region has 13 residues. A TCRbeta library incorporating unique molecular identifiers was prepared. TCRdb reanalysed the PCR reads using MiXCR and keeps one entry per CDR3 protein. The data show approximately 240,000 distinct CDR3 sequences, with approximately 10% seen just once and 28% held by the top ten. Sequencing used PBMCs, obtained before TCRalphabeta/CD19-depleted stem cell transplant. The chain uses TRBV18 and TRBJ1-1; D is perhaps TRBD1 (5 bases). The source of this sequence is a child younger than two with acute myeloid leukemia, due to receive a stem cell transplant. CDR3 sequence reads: CVSSPERGTEAFF. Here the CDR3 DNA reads TGTGTCAGCTCACCGGAGCGGGGGACTGAAGCTTTCTTT.